The 21 T cell receptor beta chains given below trace back to one sample, sequenced in a study of Ad26.COV2.S vaccination and SARS-CoV-2 variants. The protocol was immunoSEQ multiplex PCR, while the TCRdb copy is restricted to in-frame clones and leaves out a portion. In the table there are about 140,000 clones, about nine tenths of which are singletons. The material was peripheral blood, obtained after recovery from COVID-19. The receptors were gathered from a human donor who had recovered from COVID-19.

For this clone: Other DNA sequences within the sample encode an identical CDR3. This chain uses TRBV7-8 with TRBJ2-5; no clear D. Trimming left V 1 base short and J 4 bases short, with 7 bases between. Germline V gene sequence: CDR1 SGHVS, CDR2 FQNEAQ. This CDR3 region has 13 residues. CDR3 coding DNA: TGTGCCAGCAGCTTAGGGTCGGCAGAGACCCAGTACTTC. Translating gives CASSLGSAETQYF.

This clone was seen a handful of times. This chain joins TRBV7-9 and TRBJ1-4; D unclear. Deletions cut 1 base from V and 5 bases from J, with 8 bases between. The CDR3 is 14 residues long. In germline, CDR1 is SEHNR, CDR2 FQNEAQ (reference sequence). CDR3 residues: CASSLDGTNEKLFF. The CDR3 DNA follows: TGTGCCAGCAGCTTAGATGGCACCAATGAAAAACTGTTTTTT.

The chain links TRBV20-1 to TRBJ1-1; D possibly corresponds to TRBD1 (5 bases). The CDR3 runs 11 residues. Germline V CDR1 and CDR2: DFQATT, SNEGSKA (reference sequence). CDR3 amino acids: CSPWGGTEAFF. In nucleotides, the CDR3 is TGCAGCCCCTGGGGGGGGACTGAAGCTTTCTTT.

This clone was counted between two and nine times. The chain employs TRBV19 and TRBJ2-7; 7 bases are shared with TRBD1. The V gene end was trimmed by 3 bases and the J gene end by 4 bases; junction bases not matched to a gene: 9. Germline V gene lookup returns CDR1 LNHDA and CDR2 SQIVND (reference sequence). This CDR3 is 15 amino acids long. CDR3: CASSMNRQGAYEQYF. DNA for the CDR3: TGTGCCAGTAGTATGAATCGACAGGGCGCATACGAGCAGTACTTC.

This clone was found once. J is TRBJ1-1 and V is TRBV28; possibly TRBD1 for D (5 bases). Per germline, CDR1 MDHEN and CDR2 SYDVKM. The CDR3 has 14 amino acids. With 6 bases removed from V and 10 bases from J, the gap between germline ends came to 21 bases. For the CDR3, the DNA is TGTGCCAGCAGCCTGGCCAGGGTCCTCAGCGGAGCTTTCTTT. Translation gives CASSLARVLSGAFF.

The V gene is TRBV7-9, the J gene TRBJ1-4; 8 bases agree with TRBD1. The CDR3 has 17 residues. J gave up 5 bases and V 5 bases, and 13 bases lay outside the gene matches. Germline V gene data show CDR1 as SEHNR and CDR2 as FQNEAQ (reference sequence). CDR3 amino acids: CASSPGQGQMGNEKLFF. As DNA, the CDR3 is TGTGCCAGCAGCCCCGGACAGGGACAGATGGGAAATGAAAAACTGTTTTTT.

This CDR3 reads CASSYSWGLKETQYF. Written as DNA, the CDR3 is TGTGCCAGCAGTTACTCTTGGGGGCTAAAAGAGACCCAGTACTTC. V gene TRBV6-5 combines with J gene TRBJ2-5; the D gene is possibly TRBD1 (6 bases). The CDR3 loop spans 15 amino acids. Between the trimmed V and J ends, which lost 0 bases and 3 bases, there was a span of 11 bases. CDR1 is MNHEY and CDR2 is SVGAGI in the germline V gene.

The chain couples TRBV5-6 to TRBJ2-2; 9 nucleotides match TRBD1. The J segment lost 8 bases and the V segment lost 0 bases, leaving 5 bases of the junction unmatched. CDR3 length: 15 residues. The germline V gene encodes CDR1 SGHDT and CDR2 YYEEEE. CDR3 sequence reads: CASSLENRGPGELFF. CDR3 nucleotides: TGTGCCAGCAGCTTGGAAAACAGGGGGCCTGGGGAGCTGTTTTTT.

The rearrangement links TRBV28 to TRBJ1-5; unclear D gene. The V gene lost 7 bases and the J gene lost 0 bases, with 7 bases spanning the gap. Germline CDR1 MDHEN, CDR2 SYDVKM. The length of the CDR3 is 13 residues. CDR3 DNA: TGTGCCAGCACGGAGGATAGCAATCAGCCCCAGCATTTT. This translates into CASTEDSNQPQHF. The full variable domain, its missing parts supplied by reference TRBV28 and TRBJ1-5, is DVKVTQSSRYLVKRTGEKVFLECVQDMDHENMFWYRQDPGLGLRLIYFSYDVKMKEKGDIPEGYSVSREKKERFSLILESASTNQTSMYLCASTEDSNQPQHFGDGTRLSIL.

The rearrangement links TRBV28 to TRBJ2-7, with 7 bases identical to TRBD1. Trimming removed 3 bases from V and 2 bases from J; junction bases left unmatched: 1. This CDR3 is 13 amino acids long. Germline V gene sequence: CDR1 MDHEN, CDR2 SYDVKM. CDR3 DNA: TGTGCCAGCAGTTTGGACAGGACCTACGAGCAGTACTTC. Translation gives CASSLDRTYEQYF.

This rearrangement joins TRBV12-5 to TRBJ2-3, with D perhaps TRBD2 (7 bases). The V gene's germline CDR1 is LGHNT and CDR2 FRNRAP. Trimming cost V 6 bases and J 3 bases, with 22 bases left between them. The CDR3 totals 17 residues. This CDR3 is CASGRVGGALVTDTQYF. The DNA for the CDR3 is TGTGCTAGTGGACGCGTTGGGGGGGCCCTGGTGACAGATACGCAGTATTTT. The whole variable domain, filled in from reference TRBV12-5 and TRBJ2-3, reads DARVTQTPRHKVTEMGQEVTMRCQPILGHNTVFWYRQTMMQGLELLAYFRNRAPLDDSGMPKDRFSAEMPDATLATLKIQPSEPRDSAVYFCASGRVGGALVTDTQYFGPGTRLTVL.

V and J are TRBV28 and TRBJ1-4; no definite D call. The CDR3 extends over 11 amino acids. The V gene's germline CDR1 is MDHEN and CDR2 SYDVKM. CDR3 bases: TGTGGAACCGCAACTAATGAAAAACTGTTTTTT. The encoded protein is CGTATNEKLFF.

The V gene is TRBV4-1, the J gene TRBJ2-6; 8 bases agree with TRBD1. Germline CDR1 and CDR2: MGHRA and YSYEKL. V lost 2 bases and J lost 2; bases outside the gene matches: 8. The CDR3 totals 18 residues. The CDR3 protein is CASSQYQGAVAGANVLTF. The DNA for the CDR3 is TGCGCCAGCAGCCAATACCAGGGGGCGGTTGCTGGGGCCAACGTCCTGACTTTC.

The chain couples TRBV18 to TRBJ2-1; D is perhaps TRBD2 (7 bases). The germline V gene encodes CDR1 KGHSH and CDR2 LQKENI. There are 14 residues in the CDR3. V was cut by 4 bases and J by 10 bases, with 17 bases left in between. The DNA for the CDR3 is TGTGCCAGCTCACGGGGGGGGGCCTTGGACGAGCAGTTCTTC. Translated: CASSRGGALDEQFF.

The chain recombines TRBV12-3 or TRBV12-4 with TRBJ1-2; the D is unclear. The CDR3 sequence is 13 residues long. The V gene lost 3 bases and the J gene lost 6 bases, with 11 bases spanning the gap. The CDR3 loop is CASSLAVGDGYTF. The CDR3 nucleotides read TGTGCCAGCAGTTTGGCAGTGGGAGATGGCTACACCTTC.

This chain links TRBV6-6 with TRBJ1-6, with TRBD1 identical over 7 bases. Looked up from germline, CDR1 is MNHNY and CDR2 is SVGAGI (reference sequence). The CDR3 loop spans 14 amino acids. V lost 6 bases to trimming and J lost 9 bases; unmatched junction nucleotides: 8. The CDR3 sequence is CASRLGGEGSPLHF. The CDR3 DNA reads TGTGCCAGCAGGTTAGGGGGCGAAGGTTCACCCCTCCACTTT.

The chain is built from TRBV19 and TRBJ1-6, with D possibly being TRBD1 (6 bases). The CDR3 extends over 13 amino acids. The germline V and J ends were trimmed by 6 bases and 7 bases, with 10 bases remaining between them. Germline-derived CDR1 and CDR2 are LNHDA and SQIVND (reference sequence). As DNA, the CDR3 is TGTGCCAGTAGGACAGGAGAAAATTCACCCCTCCACTTT. It codes for CASRTGENSPLHF.

This clone was detected only a few times. Other DNA sequences from this sample encode an identical CDR3 as well. The V call is TRBV28, the J call TRBJ1-5; D gene unclear. The CDR3 spans 15 residues. The ends were cut back, 2 bases at V and 4 bases at J, with 12 bases in the middle. Germline V lookup: CDR1 MDHEN, CDR2 SYDVKM. The CDR3 nucleotides are TGTGCCAGCAGTTTAACGTCAGGTCGAAATCAGCCCCAGCATTTT. It is translated as CASSLTSGRNQPQHF.

J is TRBJ2-1 and V is TRBV20-1; D is perhaps TRBD2 (7 bases). V lost 3 bases and J 3 bases, leaving 18 bases between the germline ends. The CDR3 is 16 amino acids. Germline V gene sequence: CDR1 DFQATT, CDR2 SNEGSKA (reference sequence). In DNA, the CDR3 is TGCAGTGCTAGTTATAGGGGGGGGCAAGGCTACAATGAGCAGTTCTTC. Translation: CSASYRGGQGYNEQFF.

The J gene is TRBJ2-5, the V gene TRBV25-1; D gene uncertain. CDR1 and CDR2 (germline): MGHDK, SYGVNS. The V and J ends lost 4 bases and 5 bases respectively, with 8 bases between them. The CDR3 contains 12 residues. The CDR3 reads CASSATLETQYF. CDR3 nucleotides: TGTGCCAGCAGTGCAACACTGGAGACCCAGTACTTC.

The J gene is TRBJ1-1, the V gene TRBV4-3; D gene ambiguous. The CDR3 is 16 residues long. With 1 base removed from V and 3 bases from J, the gap between germline ends came to 15 bases. CDR1 is LGHNA, CDR2 YSLEER, per germline. CDR3 sequence (DNA): TGCGCCAGCAGCCAAGTAGCGGGCCGTAGGGACACTGAAGCTTTCTTT. Protein: CASSQVAGRRDTEAFF.